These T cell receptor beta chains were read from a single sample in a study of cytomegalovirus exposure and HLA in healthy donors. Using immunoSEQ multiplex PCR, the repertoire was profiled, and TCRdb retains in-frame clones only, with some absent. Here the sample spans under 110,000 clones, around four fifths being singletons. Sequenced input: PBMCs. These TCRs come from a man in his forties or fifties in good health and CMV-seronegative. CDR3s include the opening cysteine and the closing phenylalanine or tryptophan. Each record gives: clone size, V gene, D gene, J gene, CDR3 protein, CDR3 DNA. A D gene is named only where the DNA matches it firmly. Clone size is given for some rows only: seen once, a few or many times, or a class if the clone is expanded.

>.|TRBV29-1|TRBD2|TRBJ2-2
CSILGRGAGTGELFF
TGCAGCATACTCGGGAGGGGTGCAGGCACCGGGGAGCTGTTTTTT
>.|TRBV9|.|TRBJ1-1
CASSVQGRGNTEAFF
TGTGCCAGCAGCGTCCAGGGGCGAGGGAACACTGAAGCTTTCTTT
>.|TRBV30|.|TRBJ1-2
CAWSAGRGDYGYTF
TGTGCCTGGAGTGCGGGGAGGGGTGACTATGGCTACACCTTC
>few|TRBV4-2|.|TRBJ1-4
CASSQEGGAKNEKLFF
TGTGCCAGCAGCCAAGAAGGAGGGGCGAAAAATGAAAAACTGTTTTTT
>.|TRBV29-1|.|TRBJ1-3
CSVGQGSGNTIYF
TGCAGCGTGGGCCAGGGATCTGGAAACACCATATATTTT
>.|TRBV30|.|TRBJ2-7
CAWSKGVGAYEQYF
TGTGCCTGGAGTAAGGGGGTTGGTGCCTACGAGCAGTACTTC
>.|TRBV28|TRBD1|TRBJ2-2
CASSLRDSNTGELFF
TGTGCCAGCAGTCTCCGGGACAGTAACACCGGGGAGCTGTTTTTT
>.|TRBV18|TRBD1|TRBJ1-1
CASSPTTKSRGLAEAFF
TGTGCCAGCTCACCCACGACTAAAAGCAGGGGGTTGGCTGAAGCTTTCTTT
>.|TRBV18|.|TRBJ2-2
CASSQGSRDTGELFF
TGTGCCAGCTCACAGGGGTCTCGGGACACCGGGGAGCTGTTTTTT
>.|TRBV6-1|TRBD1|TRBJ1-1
CASSVRQGVNTEAFF
TGTGCCAGCAGTGTCCGACAGGGTGTCAACACTGAAGCTTTCTTT
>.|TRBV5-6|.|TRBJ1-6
CASSLGGWTRNSPLHF
TGTGCCAGCAGCTTGGGAGGTTGGACACGCAATTCACCCCTCCACTTT
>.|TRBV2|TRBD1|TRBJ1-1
CASSSRQGQKTEAFF
TGTGCCAGCAGTTCTCGACAGGGACAGAAAACTGAAGCTTTCTTT
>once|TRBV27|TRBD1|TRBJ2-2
CASTRDRNTGELFF
TGTGCCAGCACCCGGGACAGGAACACCGGGGAGCTGTTTTTT
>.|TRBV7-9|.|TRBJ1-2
CASSQQGSYGYTF
TGTGCCAGCAGTCAACAGGGATCCTATGGCTACACCTTC
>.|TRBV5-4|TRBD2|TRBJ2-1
CASSGRGGGPYNEQFF
TGTGCCAGCTCCGGGAGGGGCGGGGGGCCTTACAATGAGCAGTTCTTC
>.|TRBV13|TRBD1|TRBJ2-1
CASSLGVGTGGANEQFF
TGTGCCAGCAGCTTAGGCGTCGGGACAGGGGGGGCCAATGAGCAGTTCTTC
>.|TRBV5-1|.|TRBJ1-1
CASSFGQTEAFF
TGCGCCAGCAGCTTTGGTCAGACTGAAGCTTTCTTT
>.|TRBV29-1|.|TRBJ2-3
CSVEDTGQSTDTQYF
TGCAGCGTTGAAGACACAGGGCAGAGCACAGATACGCAGTATTTT
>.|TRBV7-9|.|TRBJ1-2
CASSLSGVPYYGYTF
TGTGCCAGCAGCTTATCAGGGGTCCCGTACTATGGCTACACCTTC
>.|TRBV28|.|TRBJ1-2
CASRPQGKYGYTF
TGTGCCAGCCGACCTCAGGGAAAGTATGGCTACACCTTC
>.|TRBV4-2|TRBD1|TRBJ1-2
CASSLEGAGNLGYTF
TGTGCCAGCAGCCTGGAGGGGGCGGGAAACTTGGGCTACACCTTC
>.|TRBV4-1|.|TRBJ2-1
CASSPREYNEQFF
TGCGCCAGCAGCCCCAGGGAATACAATGAGCAGTTCTTC
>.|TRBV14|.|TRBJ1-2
CASSLDSYYGYTF
TGTGCCAGCAGTCTGGACAGCTACTATGGCTACACCTTC
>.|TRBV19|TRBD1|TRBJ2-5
CASRTGADQETQYF
TGTGCCAGTCGGACAGGAGCCGACCAAGAGACCCAGTACTTC
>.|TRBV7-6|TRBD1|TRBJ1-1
CASSLVGQGEAFF
TGTGCCAGCAGCTTAGTGGGACAGGGAGAAGCTTTCTTT
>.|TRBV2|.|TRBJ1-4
CASRDIFLDGKLFF
TGTGCCAGCAGGGACATCTTCCTCGATGGAAAACTGTTTTTT
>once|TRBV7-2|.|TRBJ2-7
CASSLVRAGQYF
TGTGCCAGCAGCTTAGTTCGGGCGGGGCAGTACTTC
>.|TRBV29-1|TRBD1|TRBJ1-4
CASSTGGPSNEKLFF
TGCGCATCGTCAACAGGGGGCCCCTCTAATGAAAAACTGTTTTTT
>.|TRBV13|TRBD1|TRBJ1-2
CASSQGDRGDGYTF
TGTGCCAGCAGCCAGGGGGACAGGGGGGATGGCTACACCTTC
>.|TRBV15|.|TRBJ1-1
CATSRVANTEAFF
TGTGCCACCAGCAGAGTGGCGAACACTGAAGCTTTCTTT
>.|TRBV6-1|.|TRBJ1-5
CASSPRSPNQPQHF
TGTGCCAGTTCCCCACGCAGTCCTAATCAGCCCCAGCATTTT
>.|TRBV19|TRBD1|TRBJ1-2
CASRSQGQPPGGPNYGYTF
TGTGCCAGTAGATCCCAGGGACAGCCACCCGGCGGACCCAACTATGGCTACACCTTC
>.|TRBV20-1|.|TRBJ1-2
CSASNFYGYTF
TGCAGTGCTTCGAACTTCTATGGCTACACCTTC
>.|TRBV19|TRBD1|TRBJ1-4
CASSPRQGATNEKLFF
TGTGCCAGTAGCCCCCGACAGGGCGCAACTAATGAAAAACTGTTTTTT
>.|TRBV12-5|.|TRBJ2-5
CASGLSPVSQTQYF
TGTGCTAGTGGTTTGAGCCCGGTTTCACAGACCCAGTACTTC
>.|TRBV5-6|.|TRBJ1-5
CASSLSGGGGSQPQHF
TGTGCCAGCAGCTTGTCGGGAGGGGGTGGTAGTCAGCCCCAGCATTTT
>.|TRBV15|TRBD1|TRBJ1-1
CATSREPQGVGTEAFF
TGTGCCACCAGCAGAGAACCACAGGGGGTGGGCACTGAAGCTTTCTTT
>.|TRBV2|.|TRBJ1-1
CASSPGARLNTEAFF
TGTGCCAGCAGCCCTGGGGCGCGCCTCAACACTGAAGCTTTCTTT
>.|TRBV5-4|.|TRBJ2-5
CASSLGAGTMNQETQYF
TGTGCCAGCAGCCTAGGGGCCGGGACAATGAATCAAGAGACCCAGTACTTC
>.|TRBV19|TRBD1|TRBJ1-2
CASSLDRGYGYTF
TGTGCCAGTAGTCTCGACAGGGGTTATGGCTACACCTTC
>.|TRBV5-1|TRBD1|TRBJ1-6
CASSWTGLQFNNSPLHF
TGCGCCAGCAGCTGGACAGGGCTCCAATTCAATAATTCACCCCTCCACTTT
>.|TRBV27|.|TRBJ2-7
CASSAGSFSYEQYF
TGTGCCAGCAGTGCCGGGTCCTTTTCCTACGAGCAGTACTTC
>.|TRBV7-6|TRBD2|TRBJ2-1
CASSLVLLAGTNEQFF
TGTGCCAGCAGCTTAGTTTTGCTAGCGGGGACCAATGAGCAGTTCTTC
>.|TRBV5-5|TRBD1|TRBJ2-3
CASSSGTGDTDTQYF
TGTGCCAGCAGCTCCGGGACAGGGGACACAGATACGCAGTATTTT
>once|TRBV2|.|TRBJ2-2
CASSVDYLSNTGELFF
TGTGCCAGCAGCGTGGACTATCTTTCCAACACCGGGGAGCTGTTTTTT
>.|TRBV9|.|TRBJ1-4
CASSVTGGGWGEKLFF
TGTGCCAGCAGCGTAACCGGCGGGGGGTGGGGTGAAAAACTGTTTTTT
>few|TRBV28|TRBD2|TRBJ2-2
CASCSAGLPNTGELFF
TGTGCCAGCTGTTCTGCGGGACTACCTAACACCGGGGAGCTGTTTTTT
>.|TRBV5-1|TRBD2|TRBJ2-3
CASSLSSGGGSDTQYF
TGCGCCAGCAGCTTATCTAGCGGCGGAGGCTCAGATACGCAGTATTTT
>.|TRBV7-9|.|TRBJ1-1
CSSSPQDTEAFF
TGTTCCAGCAGCCCCCAGGACACTGAAGCTTTCTTT
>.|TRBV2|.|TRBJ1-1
CASSELGPGSAEAFF
TGTGCCAGCAGTGAACTTGGCCCGGGGTCGGCTGAAGCTTTCTTT
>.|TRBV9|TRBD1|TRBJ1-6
CASSPWTGASSYNSPLHF
TGTGCCAGCAGCCCTTGGACAGGGGCCAGCTCCTATAATTCACCCCTCCACTTT
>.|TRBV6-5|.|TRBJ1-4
CASSYMGGRGGKLFF
TGTGCCAGCAGTTATATGGGGGGTCGGGGGGGAAAACTGTTTTTT